Detailed here is one T cell receptor (beta chain). The sample comes from a study of blood T cell repertoires in COVID-19. This CDR3 comprises 15 residues. Germline V gene sequence: CDR1 SGDLS, CDR2 YYNGEE. Unmatched junction bases numbered 7, after V lost 3 bases and J lost 6 bases. The method was immunoSEQ multiplex PCR; TCRdb's version includes in-frame clones alone and lacks a portion of them. The sample lists about 87,000 clones, 80% occurring once. The sample consisted of peripheral blood. This receptor was identified in a woman of 80 years or more with active or convalescent COVID-19. The chain couples TRBV9 to TRBJ1-4, with 8 bases matching TRBD1. CDR3 in DNA: TGTGCCAGCAGCGCCGGAGGACAGGGCGATGAAAAACTGTTTTTT. This encodes CASSAGGQGDEKLFF.